The clone carrying this T cell receptor beta chain was detected many times. Additional DNA sequences in this sample encode the identical CDR3. These data originate in a study of metastatic and nonmetastatic thyroid tumors. As for the study in general: A comparison of repertoires was made across blood and tumor or nodule tissue from malignant and benign thyroid patients.

TCRdb re-analyzed the PCR reads through MiXCR. The sample comprises almost 85,000 clones, under 15% of which are singletons, and more than 7% rests with the top ten. The CDR3 runs to 15 residues. Germline V gene sequence: CDR1 KGHDR, CDR2 SFDVKD. V lost 3 bases to trimming and J lost 0 bases; unmatched junction nucleotides: 1. No patient received treatment before thyroid surgery. This TCR was recovered from a female donor with papillary thyroid cancer or a benign thyroid nodule (not recorded which). Some clones in this sample may be carry-over from other donors' samples. The material sequenced was tumor tissue. This chain links TRBV24-1 with TRBJ2-3; TRBD2 matches 8 bases. The CDR3 bases are TGTGCCACCAGTGATAGACTAGCGAGCACAGATACGCAGTATTTT. Translated: CATSDRLASTDTQYF.